Presented here are 9 T cell receptor beta chains from one specimen sequenced in a study of prognosis after radiotherapy for stage I lung cancer. TCR beta CDR3 amplification from genomic DNA was performed by two-round multiplex PCR. First-round PCR, the initial amplification, used primers specific to each TRBV and TRBJ gene. TCRdb re-called the multiplex PCR reads through MiXCR, storing one row per CDR3 protein. The repertoire holds about 51,000 distinct CDR3 sequences, with about a third as singletons. The specimen was PBMCs, collected before or after stereotactic body radiation therapy (not recorded which). All receptors derive from a donor aged 50 or older with non-small cell lung cancer.

Turning to this clonotype: A single base separates this from a much larger clone, so it may be a read error. The rearrangement joins TRBV6-2 or TRBV6-3 to TRBJ2-2; D perhaps matches TRBD1 (5 bases). Germline values: CDR1 MNHEY, CDR2 SVGEGT. The germline V and J ends were trimmed by 8 bases and 6 bases, with 16 bases remaining between them. The CDR3 extends over 14 amino acids. The CDR3 coding sequence is TGTGCCAGCCAGGGCCCGAGTTGGGCCGGGGAGCTGTTTTTT. This encodes CASQGPSWAGELFF.

The CDR3: CASSLIGAGTRENTGELFF. For the CDR3, the DNA is TGTGCCAGCAGCTTAATTGGCGCGGGGACTAGAGAGAACACCGGGGAGCTGTTTTTT. The chain recombines TRBV7-3 with TRBJ2-2; TRBD2 matches 8 bases. The CDR3 contains 19 residues. Germline CDR1 is SGHTA and CDR2 is FQGTGA. V was clipped by 1 base and J by 1 base; unmatched bases: 11.

This clonotype was recorded at least ten times. The chain combines TRBV7-2 with TRBJ2-7, with D possibly TRBD2 on 6 matching bases. This CDR3 comprises 14 residues. Germline V gene lookup returns CDR1 SGHTA and CDR2 FQGNSA. Trimming left V 5 bases short and J 3 bases short, with 14 bases between. Written as DNA, the CDR3 is TGTGCCAGCAGCCCCCGGAAAGCGGGCTACGAGCAGTACTTC. Amino acid sequence: CASSPRKAGYEQYF.

This clonotype showed up many times. J is TRBJ1-5 and V is TRBV5-1; D is possibly TRBD1 (6 bases). Germline V gene lookup returns CDR1 SGHRS and CDR2 YFSETQ. The CDR3 runs to 13 residues. V shed 4 bases and J shed 2 bases, with 7 bases lying between them. The CDR3 nucleotides are TGCGCCAGCAGCGAGGGGGGCAATCAGCCCCAGCATTTT. This codes for CASSEGGNQPQHF. Based on the CDR3 plus reference TRBV5-1 and TRBJ1-5, the full variable domain is KAGVTQTPRYLIKTRGQQVTLSCSPISGHRSVSWYQQTPGQGLQFLFEYFSETQRNKGNFPGRFSGRQFSNSRSEMNVSTLELGDSALYLCASSEGGNQPQHFGDGTRLSIL.

J is TRBJ2-2 and V is TRBV6-1; D not resolved. The V end was cut by 6 bases, the J end by 9 bases, with 11 bases between. The CDR3 runs to 12 residues. The germline CDR1 and CDR2 sequences are MNHNS and SASEGT. CDR3 in amino acids: CASSRSSRELFF. The CDR3 nucleotides are TGTGCCAGCAGCCGGAGTTCTCGGGAGCTGTTTTTT.

This clonotype was observed many times. Being one base from a much bigger clone, this may be a read error. CDR3 DNA: TGTGCCAGCAGTCAACCCGGGACTAGGCCTTGGGAGCGGTACTTC. Translation: CASSQPGTRPWERYF. The rearrangement uses TRBV6-1 and TRBJ2-7; 8 bases match TRBD2. In germline, CDR1 is MNHNS, CDR2 SASEGT. The CDR3 is 15 amino acids.

This clonotype has ten or more counts. This rearrangement joins TRBV20-1 to TRBJ2-3, with 10 bases lining up with TRBD2. The CDR3 has 14 residues. CDR1 and CDR2 from the germline V gene are DFQATT and SNEGSKA (reference sequence). With V trimmed by 8 bases and J by 8 bases, 13 bases remained unmatched. The CDR3 coding sequence is TGCAGTCTCCGTCCAGCGGGAGGGCCAGGTACGCAGTATTTT. Translation gives CSLRPAGGPGTQYF.

The chain's CDR3 is CASSRVQGVFDEQYF. CDR3 DNA sequence: TGTGCCAGCAGCCGCGTCCAGGGAGTGTTTGACGAGCAGTACTTC. The J gene is TRBJ2-7, the V gene TRBV12-3 or TRBV12-4; D may be TRBD1 or TRBD2 (5 bases each). The ends were cut back, 6 bases at V and 5 bases at J, with 20 bases in the middle. The CDR3 has 15 residues.

This clonotype was detected many times. This sequence joins TRBV18 and TRBJ1-1, with TRBD1 as a possible D gene (6 bases). With 6 bases removed from V and 5 bases from J, the gap between germline ends came to 19 bases. Germline V CDR1 and CDR2: KGHSH, LQKENI. The CDR3 has 15 residues. The CDR3 region is CASSLKGEGRTEAFF. The CDR3, as DNA: TGTGCCAGCTCTCTCAAGGGGGAAGGTCGTACTGAAGCTTTCTTT. The full variable domain, in which reference TRBV18 and TRBJ1-1 provide the parts outside the CDR3, is NAGVMQNPRHLVRRRGQEARLRCSPMKGHSHVYWYRQLPEEGLKFMVYLQKENIIDESGMPKERFSAEFPKEGPSILRIQQVVRGDSAAYFCASSLKGEGRTEAFFGQGTRLTVV.